A selection of T cell receptor beta chains follows, all from one sample in a study of blood T cell repertoires in COVID-19. Profiled with immunoSEQ multiplex PCR; TCRdb holds only in-frame clones, not every one. The sample contains approximately 260,000 clones, roughly four fifths of which appear only once. The sequenced material came from peripheral blood. The source of these receptors is an elderly woman with acute or convalescent COVID-19. The CDR3 runs from the conserved cysteine through the conserved F or W. D genes are given only for firm matches. The listing skips clone size in some rows; elsewhere it reads once, few, many or a size class.

D	size	J	V	CDR3	DNA
TRBD2	-	TRBJ2-5	TRBV3-1/TRBV3-2	CASSQDPPSGGLTQETQYF	TGTGCCAGCAGCCAAGATCCTCCTAGCGGGGGGTTAACACAAGAGACCCAGTACTTC
-	-	TRBJ1-4	TRBV19	CASSIVINEKLFF	TGTGCCAGTAGTATAGTCATTAATGAAAAACTGTTTTTT
TRBD1	-	TRBJ2-2	TRBV9	CASSVAEGQGGAGELFF	TGTGCCAGCAGCGTAGCTGAGGGACAGGGAGGCGCCGGGGAGCTGTTTTTT
-	-	TRBJ1-1	TRBV5-4	CASGRLGGGTEAFF	TGTGCCAGCGGTCGCTTGGGGGGAGGCACTGAAGCTTTCTTT
-	-	TRBJ1-2	TRBV19	CASTEEVSNYGYTF	TGTGCCAGTACCGAGGAGGTCTCTAACTATGGCTACACCTTC
-	-	TRBJ1-2	TRBV12-3/TRBV12-4	CATSRQAGYGYTF	TGTGCCACCTCCCGACAGGCCGGCTATGGCTACACCTTC
TRBD1	once	TRBJ1-2	TRBV29-1	CSVDGTGVGANYGYTF	TGCAGCGTTGACGGGACAGGGGTCGGGGCTAACTATGGCTACACCTTC
-	-	TRBJ2-5	TRBV7-2	CASRRGGQGFETQYF	TGTGCCAGCAGGAGAGGGGGTCAGGGTTTTGAGACCCAGTACTTC
TRBD1	-	TRBJ2-7	TRBV3-1/TRBV3-2	CASSLGTGGDEQYF	TGTGCCAGCAGCCTGGGGACAGGGGGAGATGAGCAGTACTTC
TRBD2	once	TRBJ2-3	TRBV5-1	CASSLDREGDTQYF	TGCGCCAGCAGCTTGGACCGGGAGGGGGATACGCAGTATTTT
-	-	TRBJ1-2	TRBV2	CASSRGGLGYGYTF	TGTGCCAGCAGCCGGGGGGGGCTGGGGTATGGCTACACCTTC
-	-	TRBJ1-2	TRBV12-3/TRBV12-4	CASSFATQGYTF	TGTGCCAGCAGCTTTGCCACCCAGGGCTACACCTTC
-	-	TRBJ2-7	TRBV5-6	CASSRATGREQYF	TGTGCCAGCAGCCGAGCGACCGGCCGAGAGCAGTACTTC
TRBD1	-	TRBJ2-3	TRBV6-2/TRBV6-3	CASSYPGTGGSTDTQYF	TGTGCCAGCAGTTACCCCGGGACAGGGGGGAGCACAGATACGCAGTATTTT
TRBD2	few	TRBJ2-5	TRBV5-4	CASSTGLAGGGGQETQYF	TGTGCCAGCAGTACTGGACTAGCGGGGGGCGGGGGTCAAGAGACCCAGTACTTC
TRBD1	few	TRBJ2-7	TRBV18	CASSRFGQGYEQYF	TGTGCCAGCTCACGGTTTGGACAGGGCTACGAGCAGTACTTC
-	-	TRBJ2-3	TRBV5-4	CASSLAGMSTDTQYF	TGTGCCAGCAGCTTGGCGGGGATGAGCACAGATACGCAGTATTTT
TRBD2	-	TRBJ2-7	TRBV13	CASSVTSGGLSSYEQYF	TGTGCCAGCAGCGTCACTAGCGGGGGGTTAAGCTCCTACGAGCAGTACTTC
-	few	TRBJ1-5	TRBV2	CASRRDGNSNQPQHF	TGTGCCAGCAGGCGGGACGGGAATAGCAATCAGCCCCAGCATTTT
TRBD1	once	TRBJ2-2	TRBV7-8	CASSRSGGSTGELFF	TGTGCCAGCTCCCGGTCAGGGGGCAGCACCGGGGAGCTGTTTTTT
-	-	TRBJ1-6	TRBV28	CASRPQSSYNSPLHF	TGTGCCAGCAGGCCACAGAGCTCCTATAATTCACCCCTCCACTTT
TRBD2	-	TRBJ2-3	TRBV5-4	CASSPPGLAGVKGPTDTQYF	TGTGCCAGCAGCCCCCCGGGACTAGCGGGGGTAAAGGGACCCACAGATACGCAGTATTTT
-	-	TRBJ2-1	TRBV7-9	CASSLVVGTSYNEQFF	TGTGCCAGCAGCTTAGTGGTTGGCACCTCCTACAATGAGCAGTTCTTC
TRBD1	-	TRBJ1-1	TRBV5-1	CASSLQGAQTEAFF	TGCGCCAGCAGCTTACAGGGGGCGCAGACTGAAGCTTTCTTT
TRBD2	-	TRBJ2-1	TRBV7-2	CASSSLAGGPNEQFF	TGTGCCAGCAGCTCCTTAGCGGGGGGGCCCAATGAGCAGTTCTTC
-	-	TRBJ1-1	TRBV2	CASREERDTEAFF	TGTGCCAGCAGGGAGGAGAGGGATACTGAAGCTTTCTTT
TRBD1	-	TRBJ2-1	TRBV18	CASSLGQGNGEQFF	TGTGCCAGCTCACTCGGACAGGGAAATGGTGAGCAGTTCTTC
-	few	TRBJ1-2	TRBV18	CASSPSGGRDGYTF	TGTGCCAGCTCACCCTCCGGAGGGAGGGATGGCTACACCTTC
-	-	TRBJ2-1	TRBV18	CASSPNGNEQFF	TGTGCCAGCTCACCGAACGGGAATGAGCAGTTCTTC
-	-	TRBJ2-2	TRBV3-1/TRBV3-2	CASSQRGPGELFF	TGTGCCAGCAGCCAGCGGGGCCCCGGGGAGCTGTTTTTT
-	-	TRBJ1-2	TRBV11-2	CASSAGGWANYGYTF	TGTGCCAGCAGCGCGGGGGGTTGGGCTAACTATGGCTACACCTTC
-	-	TRBJ2-2	TRBV5-1	CASSLSGNTGELFF	TGCGCCAGCAGCTTGTCGGGTAACACCGGGGAGCTGTTTTTT
TRBD1	once	TRBJ1-5	TRBV4-1	CASTPDRGINQPQHF	TGCGCCAGCACCCCCGACAGGGGCATCAATCAGCCCCAGCATTTT
TRBD1	-	TRBJ2-4	TRBV28	CASSITGGNIQYF	TGTGCCAGCAGCATAACAGGGGGAAACATTCAGTACTTC
TRBD1	-	TRBJ1-5	TRBV2	CASRAGTGEQPQHF	TGTGCCAGCAGAGCCGGGACAGGGGAGCAGCCCCAGCATTTT
TRBD2	-	TRBJ2-2	TRBV19	CAVTTSGGPNTGELFF	TGTGCCGTAACGACTAGCGGGGGACCAAACACCGGGGAGCTGTTTTTT
-	-	TRBJ2-1	TRBV2	CAGSQATSYLDEQFF	TGTGCCGGGAGCCAGGCTACTAGCTACCTAGATGAGCAGTTCTTC
-	-	TRBJ2-5	TRBV7-7	CASSLVGAGPQETQYF	TGTGCTAGCAGCTTAGTGGGCGCAGGGCCACAAGAGACCCAGTACTTC
-	few	TRBJ1-1	TRBV12-3/TRBV12-4	CASSKTGNTEAFF	TGTGCCAGCAGTAAAACAGGGAACACTGAAGCTTTCTTT
TRBD2	-	TRBJ2-2	TRBV9	CASSGSGGAITGELFF	TGTGCCAGCAGCGGTAGCGGGGGGGCCATCACCGGGGAGCTGTTTTTT
-	-	TRBJ1-1	TRBV28	CASKETNTEAFF	TGTGCCTCGAAGGAGACGAACACTGAAGCTTTCTTT
-	-	TRBJ1-2	TRBV7-2	CASSLAADGGGYTF	TGTGCCAGCAGCTTAGCGGCCGACGGAGGGGGCTACACCTTC
TRBD1	-	TRBJ2-3	TRBV10-3	CALGQGGPTDTQYF	TGTGCCTTAGGACAGGGGGGCCCCACAGATACGCAGTATTTT
-	-	TRBJ2-5	TRBV28	CASSMGPRGTQYF	TGTGCCAGCAGCATGGGTCCCCGGGGGACCCAGTACTTC
-	-	TRBJ1-4	TRBV28	CASSLRSPTEEKLFF	TGTGCCAGCAGTTTACGCAGCCCTACGGAGGAAAAACTGTTTTTT
TRBD2	-	TRBJ2-1	TRBV9	CASSRTSGEDEQFF	TGTGCCAGCAGTCGGACTAGCGGGGAAGATGAGCAGTTCTTC
-	-	TRBJ2-2	TRBV7-2	CASSLPSTGELFF	TGTGCCAGCAGCTTACCGTCCACCGGGGAGCTGTTTTTT
TRBD1	few	TRBJ1-5	TRBV28	CASSLVTGVNQPQHF	TGTGCCAGCAGTTTAGTGACAGGGGTCAATCAGCCCCAGCATTTT
-	-	TRBJ1-5	TRBV28	CASGDQPQHF	TGTGCCAGCGGAGATCAGCCCCAGCATTTT
TRBD1	-	TRBJ2-1	TRBV14	CASSQEWGQGYNEQFF	TGTGCCAGCAGCCAAGAATGGGGACAGGGATACAATGAGCAGTTCTTC
TRBD1	-	TRBJ2-2	TRBV5-4	CASSSDRAKELFF	TGTGCCAGCAGCTCGGACAGGGCGAAGGAGCTGTTTTTT
-	-	TRBJ1-2	TRBV7-9	CASSQFSYTF	TGTGCCAGCAGCCAGTTTAGCTACACCTTC
TRBD1	-	TRBJ1-6	TRBV5-4	CASSPGQGNSPLHF	TGTGCCAGCAGCCCCGGACAGGGAAACTCACCCCTCCACTTT
TRBD1	-	TRBJ1-2	TRBV10-3	CAISESGQVFYGYTF	TGTGCCATCAGTGAGTCGGGACAGGTTTTCTATGGCTACACCTTC